This record covers a single T cell receptor beta chain. Its specific antigen is unknown. Base qualities are not provided; no much larger clone lies one nucleotide away. The immunoSEQ Assay was used to sequence TCR beta CDR3 regions from DNA. As for the original processing: To compute T cell density, TCR beta template counts were normalized to usable DNA, which was estimated by amplifying housekeeping genes. Using the preseqR package, richness was estimated by extrapolating to 120,000 templates for tissue samples and 400,000 templates for PBMC samples. Clonality was defined by subtracting Pielou's evenness from one. Tissue-enriched TCRs were identified through differential abundance testing performed on productive amino-acid clonotypes, with a minimum total count of 5 and an alpha of 0.1. Repertoire overlap between compartments was quantified with the Jaccard Index and Morisita Overlap Index. GLIPH grouped TCR beta CDR3s together with public tetramer-defined viral CDR3s, and a viral motif had to include at least three viral sequences and also show V-gene enrichment. The source is immuneACCESS, and TCRdb retained only in-frame sequences with V and J called. Part of the clones is not carried over; for the studies checked, unresolved V genes explain less than half of this, and the remainder is unexplained. V and J calls and clone size are as listed in that table; D and trimming were resolved from the DNA. This sample has 5,500 to 6,500 clones in its table, and 70% to 85% of those were observed once. The top ten clones comprise approximately 54% of the sample.

The record originates from a study of T cells in localized non-small cell lung cancer (TCRdb year 2020). Looking at the study overall: The study analyzed T cell repertoires of 200 to 300 early-stage NSCLC patients, comparing tumors and uninvolved tumor-adjacent lungs. The cohort consisted of around 250 treatment-naive NSCLC patients whose localized lung tumors had been resected. NSCLC patients had a mean age of around 70 years, and around 130 were male and 85 to 110 female. Points the paper makes about the study in general: Uninvolved tumor-adjacent lung showed the highest T cell clonality, higher than tumor, which suggests more focused antigenic responses in the adjacent lung. A median of approximately 50 of the top 100 tumor clones turned up in the paired uninvolved adjacent lung, and approximately 30 of those clones also ranked among the top 100 of that same adjacent lung. Because of the exploratory design, TCR variables were selected using unadjusted p-values without false-discovery rate correction. Higher T cell density in blood was associated with longer overall survival, whereas higher clonality in adjacent lung was associated with shorter survival. Multi-region tumor sequencing was not performed, so intratumor heterogeneity could not be excluded.

At diagnosis, tumor, uninvolved tumor-adjacent lung and peripheral blood were collected and then preserved as a mix of FFPE and fresh-frozen material. Blood samples were analyzed as peripheral blood mononuclear cells for TCR repertoire profiling. Based on the germline V gene, the CDR1 and CDR2 sequences are SGHRS and YFSETQ. The CDR3 spans 15 residues, from the cysteine through the phenylalanine. The only DNA kept is the CDR3, 45 bases in frame from the first base. Relative to germline, V is 0 bases shorter and J is 0 bases shorter, with 8 bases between their ends. This receptor was identified in a female donor older than 55 with stage II lung adenocarcinoma. This specimen was peripheral blood mononuclear cells, taken before any cancer treatment. Rearrangement joined TRBV5-1 to TRBJ2-3; TRBD1 is a weak D gene call, 6 bases matching. The nucleotide sequence reads TGCGCCAGCAGCTTGGATGGGGGCAGCACAGATACGCAGTATTTT. The translation is CASSLDGGSTDTQYF.